Presented here are 4 T cell receptor beta chains from one specimen sequenced in a study of breast tumors, draining lymph nodes, adjacent tissues (dated by TCRdb to about 2016). The lymph node samples were taken from the axillary draining lymph nodes of breast cancer patients. Receptors were amplified or captured by multiplex PCR. The instrument given in TCRdb is Illumina HiSeq 2000. The public reads were run again by TCRdb, first through fastp at Q25 and then through MiXCR, and only productive beta chains were kept. Entries are consolidated by CDR3 protein sequence, retaining the most common genes and DNA. For this sample there are some 97,000 distinct CDR3 sequences; less than 25% appear just once. The biggest ten clones account for roughly 1.2% of the sample. Sequences were obtained from axillary lymph node tissue. These receptors came from a female donor with breast cancer. Some clones in this sample may be carry-over from other donors' samples.

The genes are TRBV5-1 and TRBJ2-5; TRBD2 matches 13 bases. CDR3 length: 16 residues. V was pared by 4 bases and J by 2 bases, with 5 bases of the junction left unmatched. Germline-derived CDR1 and CDR2 are SGHRS and YFSETQ. The chain's CDR3 is CASSKGTSGTQETQYF. CDR3 bases: TGCGCCAGCAGCAAAGGGACTAGCGGGACTCAAGAGACCCAGTACTTC.

The chain links TRBV4-1 to TRBJ2-3; 12 positions match TRBD2. Germline V gives CDR1 MGHRA, CDR2 YSYEKL. The CDR3 has 18 residues. The J segment lost 5 bases and the V segment lost 4 bases, leaving 13 bases of the junction unmatched. Written as DNA, the CDR3 is TGCGCCAGCAGCCCTGATCCGGCTAGCGGGGGGGCTGTAGATACGCAGTATTTT. It specifies CASSPDPASGGAVDTQYF.

This clonotype was recorded at least ten times. J is TRBJ2-7 and V is TRBV6-6; D might be TRBD2 (6 bases). Trimming pared 3 bases from V and 4 bases from J, leaving 10 bases between. This CDR3 region has 13 residues. Germline V gives CDR1 MNHNY, CDR2 SVGAGI (reference sequence). Here the CDR3 reads CASSYRDFYEQYF. CDR3 bases: TGTGCCAGCAGTTATCGGGACTTTTACGAGCAGTACTTC.

This clonotype was seen at least ten times. This CDR3 is CATSWRGDYNEQFF. CDR3 in DNA: TGTGCCACCAGTTGGCGGGGGGATTACAATGAGCAGTTCTTC. The chain employs TRBV24-1 and TRBJ2-1; 8 positions match TRBD2. The trim removed 6 bases at V and 4 bases at J, leaving 4 bases unmatched. The CDR3 loop spans 14 amino acids. The V gene's germline CDR1 is KGHDR and CDR2 SFDVKD.